The 31 T cell receptor beta chains listed next were all sequenced from one sample in a study of T cell responses to AZD1222 COVID-19 vaccine. Sequencing used immunoSEQ multiplex PCR; TCRdb keeps in-frame clones, though not all of them. The profile shows approximately 130,000 clones, 85% to 95% of them singletons. Sequenced material: peripheral blood, taken on day 0 of AZD1222 vaccination. Receptors were obtained from an adult in good health.

The chain carries TRBV20-1 and TRBJ2-7, with 8 nucleotides matching TRBD1. The CDR3 is 11 residues long. With 4 bases clipped from V and 5 bases from J, the junction kept 1 base outside the gene matches. Germline V lookup: CDR1 DFQATT, CDR2 SNEGSKA (reference sequence). Here the CDR3 DNA reads TGCAGTGCTACAGGGGGCCACGAGCAGTACTTC. As protein: CSATGGHEQYF.

This clone came up once. This rearrangement joins TRBV9 to TRBJ2-5, with D possibly being TRBD2 (6 bases). The V end lost 0 bases, the J end lost 0 bases, and 6 bases lay between the germline ends. The CDR3 covers 14 residues. The V gene's germline CDR1 is SGDLS and CDR2 YYNGEE. The CDR3 spells CASSVGDYQETQYF. CDR3 DNA sequence: TGTGCCAGCAGCGTAGGGGACTACCAAGAGACCCAGTACTTC.

The V and J genes are TRBV6-2 or TRBV6-3 and TRBJ1-1, with D unclear. Germline assignment: CDR1 MNHEY and CDR2 SVGEGT. The germline V and J ends were trimmed by 2 bases and 6 bases, with 10 bases remaining between them. CDR3 length: 13 residues. The CDR3 DNA reads as TGTGCCAGCAGTTACACAGAGGTCGCTGAAGCTTTCTTT. As protein: CASSYTEVAEAFF.

The genes are TRBV5-6 and TRBJ1-4; D gene ambiguous. This CDR3 has 18 residues. V lost 4 bases and J lost 5, with 24 bases in between. Germline V lookup: CDR1 SGHDT, CDR2 YYEEEE. The CDR3 DNA follows: TGTGCCAGCAGCCCCGCCGCCTTTAATGAGATACTAAATGAAAAACTGTTTTTT. As protein: CASSPAAFNEILNEKLFF. Using reference TRBV5-6 and TRBJ1-4 for the parts outside the CDR3, the full variable domain is DAGVTQSPTHLIKTRGQQVTLRCSPKSGHDTVSWYQQALGQGPQFIFQYYEEEERQRGNFPDRFSGHQFPNYSSELNVNALLLGDSALYLCASSPAAFNEILNEKLFFGSGTQLSVL.

V and J are TRBV18 and TRBJ1-6, with 9 positions matching TRBD1. The CDR3 runs 16 residues. Germline CDR1 reads KGHSH; CDR2 reads LQKENI. V was clipped by 1 base and J by 8 bases; unmatched bases: 6. CDR3: CASSPLRTGEDSPLHF. CDR3 nucleotide sequence: TGTGCCAGCTCACCACTACGGACAGGGGAGGATTCACCCCTCCACTTT.

The chain couples TRBV4-3 to TRBJ1-4; the D is unclear. CDR1 and CDR2 (germline): LGHNA, YSLEER. The CDR3 spans 18 residues. V lost 0 bases to trimming and J lost 0 bases, with 14 bases between them. The chain's CDR3 is CASSQDTAGPATNEKLFF. DNA of the CDR3: TGCGCCAGCAGCCAAGATACGGCAGGCCCTGCAACTAATGAAAAACTGTTTTTT.

This chain connects TRBV27 to TRBJ1-6; the D gene is possibly TRBD1 (5 bases). The CDR3 has 15 amino acids. The germline V gene encodes CDR1 MNHEY and CDR2 SMNVEV (reference sequence). V dropped 6 bases and J dropped 7 bases, with 16 bases sitting between them. The CDR3 reads CASRLPGLENSPLHF. DNA of the CDR3: TGTGCCAGCAGACTACCGGGACTTGAAAATTCACCCCTCCACTTT.

The V call is TRBV15, the J call TRBJ2-1; D gene unclear. The germline V gene has CDR1 LNHNV and CDR2 YYDKDF (reference sequence). V was pared by 3 bases and J by 10 bases, with 13 bases between. The CDR3 runs 13 residues. The DNA for the CDR3 is TGTGCCACCAGCAGGGACGCCGAGGAGGAGCAGTTCTTC. Translation gives CATSRDAEEEQFF.

The V and J genes are TRBV4-1 and TRBJ1-1, with TRBD1 matching over 8 bases. This CDR3 contains 15 residues. The V gene end was trimmed by 3 bases and the J gene end by 3 bases; junction bases not matched to a gene: 6. CDR1 MGHRA and CDR2 YSYEKL come from the germline V gene. CDR3 in amino acids: CASSHQGAGDTEAFF. The CDR3 DNA reads as TGCGCCAGCAGCCACCAGGGGGCAGGGGACACTGAAGCTTTCTTT.

J is TRBJ2-5 and V is TRBV7-2; D is uncertain. The CDR3 contains 15 residues. The ends were cut back, 5 bases at V and 4 bases at J, with 17 bases in the middle. The germline V gene has CDR1 SGHTA and CDR2 FQGNSA. The CDR3 reads CASSRSSAGGETQYF. DNA of the CDR3: TGTGCCAGCAGCCGTTCCTCGGCCGGCGGAGAGACCCAGTACTTC.

This sequence joins TRBV18 and TRBJ2-3; TRBD2 aligns across 8 bases. CDR1 and CDR2 from the germline V gene are KGHSH and LQKENI. Trimming at V came to 3 bases and at J to 5 bases, leaving 10 bases not matched to a gene. This CDR3 spans 16 amino acids. CDR3 in amino acids: CASSPWREASGDTQYF. The CDR3 coding sequence is TGTGCCAGCTCACCTTGGCGGGAGGCCTCAGGAGATACGCAGTATTTT.

V and J are TRBV7-9 and TRBJ2-1; no clear D gene. This CDR3 is built from 14 residues. The V gene's germline CDR1 is SEHNR and CDR2 FQNEAQ (reference sequence). With 7 bases removed from V and 5 bases from J, the gap between germline ends came to 15 bases. The CDR3 coding sequence is TGTGCCAGCATCTCCGGATCCGCAGACAATGAGCAGTTCTTC. The encoded protein is CASISGSADNEQFF. The full variable domain, completed using reference TRBV7-9 and TRBJ2-1, is DTGVSQNPRHKITKRGQNVTFRCDPISEHNRLYWYRQTLGQGPEFLTYFQNEAQLEKSRLLSDRFSAERPKGSFSTLEIQRTEQGDSAMYLCASISGSADNEQFFGPGTRLTVL.

The chain carries TRBV7-9 and TRBJ1-2; D is ambiguous. The CDR3 contains 12 residues. From germline, CDR1 is SEHNR and CDR2 FQNEAQ (reference sequence). Deletions cut 5 bases from V and 10 bases from J, with 14 bases between. The CDR3 here is CASSNQYSDYTF. The DNA of the CDR3 is TGTGCCAGCAGCAACCAGTACAGCGACTACACCTTC. The variable domain in full, completed from reference TRBV7-9 and TRBJ1-2, reads DTGVSQNPRHKITKRGQNVTFRCDPISEHNRLYWYRQTLGQGPEFLTYFQNEAQLEKSRLLSDRFSAERPKGSFSTLEIQRTEQGDSAMYLCASSNQYSDYTFGSGTRLTVV.

The J gene is TRBJ2-3, the V gene TRBV7-2; 10 bases align to TRBD2. The V segment lost 1 base and the J segment 4 bases; nucleotides outside the gene matches: 8. The V gene's germline CDR1 is SGHTA and CDR2 FQGNSA. The CDR3 contains 17 residues. Here the CDR3 reads CASSLVGSGRAADTQYF. Here the CDR3 DNA reads TGTGCCAGCAGCTTAGTGGGGAGCGGGAGGGCCGCAGATACGCAGTATTTT.

The chain couples TRBV5-1 to TRBJ2-5, with D maybe TRBD2 (5 bases). V lost 3 bases to trimming and J lost 2 bases, with 8 bases between them. Germline V lookup: CDR1 SGHRS, CDR2 YFSETQ. This CDR3 contains 13 residues. CDR3 amino acids: CASSWRTQETQYF. CDR3 sequence (DNA): TGCGCCAGCAGCTGGCGGACTCAAGAGACCCAGTACTTC.

V usage is TRBV27 and J usage is TRBJ2-1, with a tentative D call TRBD1 (5 bases). This CDR3 has 17 residues. Between the trimmed V and J ends, which lost 3 bases and 0 bases, there was a span of 15 bases. Per germline, CDR1 MNHEY and CDR2 SMNVEV (reference sequence). DNA of the CDR3: TGTGCCAGCAGTTTTAAGGCAGGGATGGACTCCTACAATGAGCAGTTCTTC. Its translation is CASSFKAGMDSYNEQFF.

The genes are TRBV5-1 and TRBJ2-3; maybe TRBD1 (6 bases). The CDR3 loop spans 13 amino acids. The V and J ends lost 4 bases and 5 bases respectively, with 11 bases between them. CDR1 SGHRS and CDR2 YFSETQ come from the germline V gene. CDR3 DNA: TGCGCCAGCAGCCAACAGGGTGGAGATACGCAGTATTTT. This translates into CASSQQGGDTQYF.

The chain combines TRBV11-1 with TRBJ2-2; 8 bases fit TRBD1. CDR3 size: 15 residues. CDR1 is SGHAT and CDR2 is FQDESV in the germline V gene (reference sequence). The V segment lost 3 bases and the J segment 4 bases; nucleotides outside the gene matches: 4. This CDR3 reads CASSFLDRATGELFF. CDR3 DNA sequence: TGTGCCAGCAGCTTCCTGGACAGGGCCACCGGGGAGCTGTTTTTT. Full variable domain (rest looked up from reference TRBV11-1 and TRBJ2-2): EAEVAQSPRYKITEKSQAVAFWCDPISGHATLYWYRQILGQGPELLVQFQDESVVDDSQLPKDRFSAERLKGVDSTLKIQPAELGDSAMYLCASSFLDRATGELFFGEGSRLTVL.

About this clone itself: The limits of the CDR3 on the DNA are not certain, so only TCRdb's listed CDR3 is given. This chain uses TRBV19 with TRBJ1-2. 19 amino acids form the CDR3, both terminal residues included. In germline, CDR1 is LNHDA, CDR2 SQIVND (reference sequence). This chain's CDR3 is CASRGNNYGYTFGNYGYTF.

The CDR3 DNA follows: TGTGCCAGCAGCGTGGAAGGAGTTAGCAATCAGCCCCAGCATTTT. Translation gives CASSVEGVSNQPQHF. The V gene is TRBV9, the J gene TRBJ1-5, with no clear D. The CDR3 is made up of 15 amino acids. V was shortened by 2 bases and J by 0 bases, with 9 bases between the two germline ends. Germline values: CDR1 SGDLS, CDR2 YYNGEE.

J is TRBJ1-2 and V is TRBV6-2 or TRBV6-3; TRBD1 might be the D (6 bases). Trimming pared 2 bases from V and 4 bases from J, leaving 14 bases between. The CDR3 has 15 amino acids. Germline V CDR1 and CDR2: MNHEY, SVGEGT. The CDR3 is CASSYRKRGGYGYTF. CDR3 DNA sequence: TGTGCCAGCAGTTACCGGAAGCGAGGGGGCTATGGCTACACCTTC.

This chain connects TRBV7-2 to TRBJ2-5; D gene uncertain. This CDR3 region has 14 residues. V was shortened by 1 base and J by 3 bases, with 9 bases between the two germline ends. Germline-derived CDR1 and CDR2 are SGHTA and FQGNSA. CDR3 region: CASSLDGLEETQYF. Written as DNA, the CDR3 is TGTGCCAGCAGCTTAGATGGCCTAGAAGAGACCCAGTACTTC.

This sequence joins TRBV20-1 and TRBJ2-1; TRBD2 aligns across 10 bases. CDR1 is DFQATT, CDR2 SNEGSKA, per germline (reference sequence). This CDR3 comprises 18 residues. The V segment lost 3 bases and the J segment 0 bases; nucleotides outside the gene matches: 11. The CDR3 nucleotides read TGCAGTGCTAGTTCCTTTTTAGCGGGGGGTTTCTCCTACAATGAGCAGTTCTTC. Protein: CSASSFLAGGFSYNEQFF.

The chain joins TRBV28 to TRBJ1-1; D unclear. This CDR3 is 15 amino acids long. Looked up from germline, CDR1 is MDHEN and CDR2 is SYDVKM. The V end lost 3 bases, the J end lost 0 bases, and 11 bases lay between the germline ends. The CDR3: CASSLPTNVNTEAFF. CDR3 DNA sequence: TGTGCCAGCAGTTTGCCCACTAACGTGAACACTGAAGCTTTCTTT.

The rearrangement joins TRBV30 to TRBJ1-1, with a weak D call TRBD1 (5 bases). Between the trimmed V and J ends, which lost 2 bases and 1 base, there was a span of 17 bases. Germline lookup yields CDR1 GTSNPN and CDR2 SVGIG (reference sequence). This CDR3 contains 16 residues. The CDR3 region has the DNA TGTGCCTGGAGTCGAGGAGGGCAGGGTTGGAACACTGAAGCTTTCTTT. As protein: CAWSRGGQGWNTEAFF.

CDR3 sequence reads: CASSYVNYEQYF. The CDR3 DNA sequence: TGTGCCAGCAGTTACGTAAACTACGAGCAGTACTTC. The rearrangement joins TRBV6-2 or TRBV6-3 to TRBJ2-7; no definite D call. The CDR3 consists of 12 residues. Germline CDR1 reads MNHEY; CDR2 reads SVGEGT. V lost 2 bases and J lost 3, with 5 bases in between.

The genes are TRBV6-2 or TRBV6-3 and TRBJ2-1; the D gene is possibly TRBD2 (5 bases). V was trimmed by 5 bases and J by 8 bases, leaving 10 bases between them. Germline CDR1 is MNHEY and CDR2 is SVGEGT. The CDR3 loop spans 12 amino acids. In nucleotides, the CDR3 is TGTGCCAGCAGTCTTCTAGCCTATGAGCAGTTCTTC. This gives the protein CASSLLAYEQFF.

The genes are TRBV7-6 and TRBJ1-3; D call uncertain. This CDR3 region has 16 residues. Trimming left V 5 bases short and J 4 bases short, with 18 bases between. Germline V gene lookup returns CDR1 SGHVS and CDR2 FNYEAQ. The CDR3 DNA reads TGTGCCAGCAGCCGGGTGTCGGGTCTAGGAGGAAACACCATATATTTT. It translates to CASSRVSGLGGNTIYF.

The CDR3 coding sequence is TGTGCCACCAGCAGAGACGGGAGGACTAGCGGCGGCTATGAGCAGTTCTTC. It is translated as CATSRDGRTSGGYEQFF. This chain joins TRBV15 and TRBJ2-1; 10 nucleotides align to TRBD2. This CDR3 region has 17 residues. Germline V gene lookup returns CDR1 LNHNV and CDR2 YYDKDF (reference sequence). With V trimmed by 0 bases and J by 8 bases, 10 bases remained unmatched.

V usage is TRBV10-2 and J usage is TRBJ2-3; 13 nucleotides match TRBD2. V shed 4 bases and J 1 base; nucleotides not matched to a gene: 5. The CDR3 has 17 amino acids. CDR1 WSHSY and CDR2 SAAADI come from the germline V gene. CDR3 protein: CASSGPGTSGGTDTQYF. As DNA, the CDR3 is TGCGCCAGCAGTGGCCCCGGGACTAGCGGGGGCACAGATACGCAGTATTTT.

The gene calls are TRBV11-2 and TRBJ1-4, with unresolved D. The germline V gene encodes CDR1 SGHAT and CDR2 FQNNGV. The CDR3 runs to 14 residues. The V and J ends lost 3 bases and 5 bases respectively, with 10 bases between them. CDR3 amino acids: CASSFRVANEKLFF. The CDR3 DNA is TGTGCCAGCAGCTTCCGGGTTGCAAATGAAAAACTGTTTTTT.